Below are 18 T cell receptor beta chains sequenced from a single sample in a study of graft-versus-host responses after intestinal transplantation (dated by TCRdb to about 2021). The sample's time point label, in plain terms: cells obtained before transplantation from donor or recipient. For these TCRs, the target antigens are not known. Library construction relied on the immunoSEQ multiplex PCR assay. Entries here come from immuneACCESS through TCRdb and include only in-frame sequences with V and J called. Some clones fail to appear in such tables; in the studies checked, an unresolved V gene covers under half of the shortfall, and the cause of the remainder is unknown. This sample has under 130,000 clones in its table, and over 85% of those were observed once. The top ten constitute 0.9% to 1.5% of the sample. The material sequenced was unstimulated CD8+ T cells sorted from spleen or lymph node cells, taken before intestinal transplant. These receptors all stem from a human donor who received an intestinal transplant.

The chain carries TRBV5-6 and TRBJ2-7; D is ambiguous. CDR1 is SGHDT, CDR2 YYEEEE, per germline. Trimming cost V 0 bases and J 3 bases, with 10 bases left between them. The CDR3 has 14 residues. The CDR3 protein is CASSLAWADYEQYF. CDR3 sequence (DNA): TGTGCCAGCAGCTTGGCCTGGGCAGACTACGAGCAGTACTTC.

This chain links TRBV4-1 with TRBJ2-7; D is perhaps TRBD2 (6 bases). V was clipped by 4 bases and J by 0 bases, with 13 bases between them. CDR1 is MGHRA, CDR2 YSYEKL, per germline. CDR3 size: 15 residues. CDR3: CASSPQAGSSYEQYF. DNA for the CDR3: TGCGCCAGCAGCCCGCAAGCGGGCAGCTCCTACGAGCAGTACTTC.

The chain has TRBV27 and TRBJ2-1; 9 bases fit TRBD2. Germline values: CDR1 MNHEY, CDR2 SMNVEV (reference sequence). The V and J ends lost 5 bases and 4 bases, in that order; junction bases with no gene match: 6. The CDR3 has 15 amino acids. This CDR3 is CASSVSGGPYNEQFF. The CDR3 DNA follows: TGTGCCAGCAGTGTTAGCGGGGGACCTTACAATGAGCAGTTCTTC.

V and J are TRBV9 and TRBJ2-1, with D perhaps matching TRBD2 (6 bases). Germline lookup yields CDR1 SGDLS and CDR2 YYNGEE. The CDR3 contains 16 residues. Trimming took off 4 bases at V and 0 bases at J, with 14 bases between the two ends. CDR3 bases: TGTGCCAGCAGCCCACGGGACGGGAGCTCCTACAATGAGCAGTTCTTC. As protein: CASSPRDGSSYNEQFF.

This sequence joins TRBV7-8 and TRBJ2-1; 9 bases match TRBD2. Germline-derived CDR1 and CDR2 are SGHVS and FQNEAQ. This CDR3 has 15 amino acids. With 5 bases clipped from V and 5 bases from J, the junction kept 7 bases outside the gene matches. The DNA for the CDR3 is TGTGCCAGCAGCCCGATGGCGGGGGGGAACAATGAGCAGTTCTTC. This gives the protein CASSPMAGGNNEQFF.

The chain joins TRBV6-6 to TRBJ2-7; possibly TRBD1 for D (6 bases). The V gene lost 0 bases and the J gene lost 2 bases, with 8 bases spanning the gap. Germline CDR1 is MNHNY and CDR2 is SVGAGI (reference sequence). CDR3 length equals 14 residues. The chain's CDR3 is CASSYSGQPYEQYF. The CDR3, as DNA: TGTGCCAGCAGTTACTCTGGACAGCCCTACGAGCAGTACTTC.

The chain recombines TRBV2 with TRBJ2-1, with 8 bases aligning to TRBD2. The CDR3 runs 15 residues. The J segment lost 3 bases and the V segment lost 0 bases, leaving 1 base of the junction unmatched. In germline, CDR1 is SNHLY, CDR2 FYNNEI. The CDR3 region has the DNA TGTGCCAGCAGTGAAGCGGGGACTAGCTACAATGAGCAGTTCTTC. Its protein product is CASSEAGTSYNEQFF.

This clone showed up just a few times. The rearrangement links TRBV10-2 to TRBJ2-7; D call uncertain. This CDR3 region has 15 residues. The V end lost 2 bases, the J end lost 1 base, and 12 bases lay between the germline ends. Looked up from germline, CDR1 is WSHSY and CDR2 is SAAADI. The CDR3 reads CASSEGLDGSYEQYF. CDR3 DNA sequence: TGCGCCAGCAGTGAGGGTCTAGACGGTTCCTACGAGCAGTACTTC.

The V and J genes are TRBV21-1 and TRBJ2-5; whether TRBD2, the table's D call, matches the DNA was not checked. TRBV21-1 represents a pseudogene. This CDR3 region has 17 residues. The CDR3 here is CASSKLKRGVIRETQYF. The CDR3 coding sequence is TGTGCCAGCAGCAAACTAAAGCGGGGGGTTATTCGGGAGACCCAGTACTTC.

This clone came up a few times. This chain uses TRBV19 with TRBJ1-4; D gene uncertain. Trimming took off 7 bases at V and 1 base at J, with 10 bases between the two ends. The CDR3 is 14 residues long. From germline, CDR1 is LNHDA and CDR2 SQIVND (reference sequence). The chain's CDR3 is CASTSGLTNEKLFF. The CDR3 DNA sequence: TGTGCCAGTACCTCGGGGTTAACTAATGAAAAACTGTTTTTT. The full variable domain, in which reference TRBV19 and TRBJ1-4 provide the parts outside the CDR3, is DGGITQSPKYLFRKEGQNVTLSCEQNLNHDAMYWYRQDPGQGLRLIYYSQIVNDFQKGDIAEGYSVSREKKESFPLTVTSAQKNPTAFYLCASTSGLTNEKLFFGSGTQLSVL.

The chain uses TRBV7-8 and TRBJ2-5; D is ambiguous. This CDR3 has 13 residues. V was trimmed by 2 bases and J by 0 bases, leaving 4 bases between them. The germline CDR1 and CDR2 sequences are SGHVS and FQNEAQ. The chain's CDR3 is CASSLQNQETQYF. In nucleotides, the CDR3 is TGTGCCAGCAGCTTACAGAACCAAGAGACCCAGTACTTC.

The CDR3 protein is CAWSQAGWETQYF. The CDR3 DNA reads as TGTGCCTGGAGCCAGGCGGGGTGGGAGACCCAGTACTTC. V usage is TRBV30 and J usage is TRBJ2-5, with D possibly TRBD2 on 6 matching bases. The germline V gene encodes CDR1 GTSNPN and CDR2 SVGIG (reference sequence). The CDR3 has 13 residues. The ends were cut back, 3 bases at V and 5 bases at J, with 13 bases in the middle.

The V and J genes are TRBV29-1 and TRBJ2-1; D gene unclear. CDR3 length: 12 amino acids. The V gene lost 2 bases and the J gene lost 7 bases, with 9 bases spanning the gap. Germline V gene lookup returns CDR1 SQVTM and CDR2 ANQGSEA. The CDR3 DNA sequence: TGCAGCGTTGAATTCAGTTCGAATGAGCAGTTCTTC. Amino acids: CSVEFSSNEQFF.

The CDR3 spells CSVDADGNTEAFF. CDR3 DNA: TGCAGCGTTGATGCGGACGGGAACACTGAAGCTTTCTTT. The rearrangement links TRBV29-1 to TRBJ1-1; the D is unclear. CDR1 SQVTM and CDR2 ANQGSEA come from the germline V gene. CDR3 length equals 13 residues. V was cut by 3 bases and J by 1 base, with 9 bases left in between.

The chain uses TRBV7-9 and TRBJ2-3; D call uncertain. There are 15 residues in the CDR3. Per the germline V gene, CDR1 is SEHNR and CDR2 is FQNEAQ (reference sequence). V was shortened by 5 bases and J by 3 bases, with 15 bases between the two germline ends. The CDR3 protein is CASSPDGMATDTQYF. CDR3 coding DNA: TGTGCCAGCAGCCCCGACGGTATGGCAACAGATACGCAGTATTTT.

This chain joins TRBV2 and TRBJ1-6; D not resolved. The CDR3 has 16 residues. Germline loops: CDR1 SNHLY, CDR2 FYNNEI. Between the trimmed V and J ends, which lost 7 bases and 0 bases, there was a span of 13 bases. This CDR3 reads CASNQQPSSYNSPLHF. DNA of the CDR3: TGTGCCAGCAACCAACAGCCTAGCTCCTATAATTCACCCCTCCACTTT. Full variable domain (rest looked up from reference TRBV2 and TRBJ1-6): EPEVTQTPSHQVTQMGQEVILRCVPISNHLYFYWYRQILGQKVEFLVSFYNNEISEKSEIFDDQFSVERPDGSNFTLKIRSTKLEDSAMYFCASNQQPSSYNSPLHFGNGTRLTVT.

In DNA, the CDR3 is TGTGCCATCAGTGAGTCCCCTACCTACGAGCAGTACTTC. This encodes CAISESPTYEQYF. V gene TRBV10-3 combines with J gene TRBJ2-7, with unresolved D. Germline CDR1 ENHRY, CDR2 SYGVKD. The CDR3 has 13 amino acids. The V gene lost 0 bases and the J gene lost 2 bases, with 5 bases spanning the gap.

This clone was observed a single time. For the CDR3, the DNA is TGTGCCAGCAGCTTAGGAGGGGTGTACTACGAGCAGTACTTC. It encodes CASSLGGVYYEQYF. The chain employs TRBV11-3 and TRBJ2-7; either TRBD1 or TRBD2 may fit D (5 bases each). The CDR3 is 14 residues long. Germline V gene data show CDR1 as SGHNT and CDR2 as YENEEA. V shed 1 base and J shed 3 bases, with 10 bases lying between them.